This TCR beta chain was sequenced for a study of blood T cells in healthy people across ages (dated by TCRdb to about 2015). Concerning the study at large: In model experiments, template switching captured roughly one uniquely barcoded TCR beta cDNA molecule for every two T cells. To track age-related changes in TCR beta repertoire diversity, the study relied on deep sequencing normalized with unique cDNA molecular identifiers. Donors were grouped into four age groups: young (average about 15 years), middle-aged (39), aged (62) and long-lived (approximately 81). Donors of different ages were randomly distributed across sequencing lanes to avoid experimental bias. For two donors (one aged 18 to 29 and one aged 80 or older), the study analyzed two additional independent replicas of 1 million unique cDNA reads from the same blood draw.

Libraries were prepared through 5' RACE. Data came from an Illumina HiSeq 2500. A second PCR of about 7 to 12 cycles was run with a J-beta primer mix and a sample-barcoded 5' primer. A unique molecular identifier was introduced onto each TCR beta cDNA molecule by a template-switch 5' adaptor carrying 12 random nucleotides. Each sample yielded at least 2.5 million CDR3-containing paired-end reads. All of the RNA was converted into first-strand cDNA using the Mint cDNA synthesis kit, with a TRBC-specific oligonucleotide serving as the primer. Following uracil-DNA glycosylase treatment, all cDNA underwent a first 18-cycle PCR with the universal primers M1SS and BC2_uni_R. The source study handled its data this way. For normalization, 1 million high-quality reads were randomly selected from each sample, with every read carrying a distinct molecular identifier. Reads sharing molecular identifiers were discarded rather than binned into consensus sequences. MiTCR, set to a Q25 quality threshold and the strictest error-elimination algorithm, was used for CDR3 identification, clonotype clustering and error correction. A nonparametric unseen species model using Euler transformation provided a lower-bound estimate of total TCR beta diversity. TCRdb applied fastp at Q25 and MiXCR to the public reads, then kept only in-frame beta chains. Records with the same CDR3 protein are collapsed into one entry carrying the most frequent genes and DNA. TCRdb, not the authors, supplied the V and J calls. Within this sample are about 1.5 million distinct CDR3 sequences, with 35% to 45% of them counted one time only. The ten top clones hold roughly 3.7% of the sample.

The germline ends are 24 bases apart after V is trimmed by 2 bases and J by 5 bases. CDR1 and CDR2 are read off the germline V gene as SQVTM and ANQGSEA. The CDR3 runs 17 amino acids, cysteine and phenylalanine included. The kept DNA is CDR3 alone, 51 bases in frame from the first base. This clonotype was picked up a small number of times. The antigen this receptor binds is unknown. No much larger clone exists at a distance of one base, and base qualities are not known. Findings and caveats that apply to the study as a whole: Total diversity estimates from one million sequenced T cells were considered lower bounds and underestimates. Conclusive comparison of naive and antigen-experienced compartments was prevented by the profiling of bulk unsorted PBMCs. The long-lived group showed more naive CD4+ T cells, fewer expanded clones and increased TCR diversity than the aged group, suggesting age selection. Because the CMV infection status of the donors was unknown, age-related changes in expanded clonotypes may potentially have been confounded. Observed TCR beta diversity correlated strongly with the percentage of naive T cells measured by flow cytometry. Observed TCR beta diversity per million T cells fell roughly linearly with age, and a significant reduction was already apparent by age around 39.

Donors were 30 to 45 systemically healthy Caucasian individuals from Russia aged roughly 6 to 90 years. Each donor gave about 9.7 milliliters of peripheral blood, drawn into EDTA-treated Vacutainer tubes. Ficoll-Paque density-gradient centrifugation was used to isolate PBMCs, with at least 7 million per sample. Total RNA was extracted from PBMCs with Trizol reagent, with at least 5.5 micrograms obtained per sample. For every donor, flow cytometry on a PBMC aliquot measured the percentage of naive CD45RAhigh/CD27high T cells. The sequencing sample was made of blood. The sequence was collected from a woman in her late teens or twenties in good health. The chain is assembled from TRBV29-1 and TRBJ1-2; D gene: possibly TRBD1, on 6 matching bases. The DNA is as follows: TGCAGCGTTGAACACACCAGGGGTACGAGGGGCCCTTATGGCTACACCTTC. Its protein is CSVEHTRGTRGPYGYTF. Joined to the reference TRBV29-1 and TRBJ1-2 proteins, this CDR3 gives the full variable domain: SAVISQKPSRDICQRGTSLTIQCQVDSQVTMMFWYRQQPGQSLTLIATANQGSEATYESGFVIDKFPISRPNLTFSTLTVSNMSPEDSSIYLCSVEHTRGTRGPYGYTFGSGTRLTVV.